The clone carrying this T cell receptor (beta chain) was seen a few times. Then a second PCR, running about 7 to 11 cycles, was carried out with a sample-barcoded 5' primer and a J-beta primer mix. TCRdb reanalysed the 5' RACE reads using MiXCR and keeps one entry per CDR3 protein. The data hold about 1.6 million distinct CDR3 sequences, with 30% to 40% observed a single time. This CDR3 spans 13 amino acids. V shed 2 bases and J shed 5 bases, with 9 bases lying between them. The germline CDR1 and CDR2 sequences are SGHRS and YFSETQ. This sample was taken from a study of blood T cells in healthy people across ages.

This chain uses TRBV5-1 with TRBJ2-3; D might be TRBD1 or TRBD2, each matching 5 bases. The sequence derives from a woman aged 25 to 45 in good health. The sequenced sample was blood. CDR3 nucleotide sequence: TGCGCCAGCAGCTTTGGGACGGGAGATACGCAGTATTTT. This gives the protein CASSFGTGDTQYF.